Shown below are 15 T cell receptor beta chains from a single sample sequenced in a study of CD8+CD57+ T cells in acquired aplastic anemia. CD8+CD57+ cell expansion had been shown by flow cytometry in patients chosen for sequencing. Profiles of TCR beta VDJ and CDR3 were generated from a genomic DNA template. TCRdb re-analysed the reads in MiXCR, keeping a single row per CDR3 protein. This table has 200,000 to 250,000 distinct CDR3 sequences, approximately 65% appearing once. Source material: sorted CD4+, CD8+, or CD8+CD57+ T cells (not recorded which) from PBMCs. All receptors come from a human donor with aplastic anemia.

CDR3 loop: CASSLVGGVSYNEQFF. In DNA form, the CDR3 reads TGCGCCAGCAGCTTGGTCGGCGGGGTCTCCTACAATGAGCAGTTCTTC. The chain carries TRBV5-1 and TRBJ2-1; a weak D match, TRBD2 (6 bases). CDR3 length equals 16 residues. In germline, CDR1 is SGHRS, CDR2 YFSETQ. V was pared by 0 bases and J by 0 bases, with 10 bases between.

This rearrangement joins TRBV20-1 to TRBJ2-7, with TRBD1 matching 8 bases. This CDR3 has 11 amino acids. V gave up 5 bases and J gave up 6 bases; unmatched junction bases: 3. Per the germline V gene, CDR1 is DFQATT and CDR2 is SNEGSKA (reference sequence). In DNA, the CDR3 is TGCAGTGCTGGACAGGGCCGCGAGCAGTACTTC. This gives the protein CSAGQGREQYF.

The chain carries TRBV5-1 and TRBJ1-1; D is ambiguous. Germline CDR1 SGHRS, CDR2 YFSETQ. The CDR3 runs 12 residues. The V gene lost 0 bases and the J gene lost 10 bases, with 10 bases spanning the gap. The CDR3 DNA reads as TGCGCCAGCAGCTTGGCCGGCAGTCGAGCTTTCTTT. Translation gives CASSLAGSRAFF.

There are a few counts of this clonotype. V and J are TRBV7-3 and TRBJ1-1; no reliable D call. In germline, CDR1 is SGHTA, CDR2 FQGTGA. Trimming cost V 3 bases and J 1 base, with 9 bases left between them. The CDR3 is 14 amino acids. The CDR3 DNA reads as TGTGCCAGCAGCTTGTCCCCAGGGAACACTGAAGCTTTCTTT. As protein: CASSLSPGNTEAFF.

By sample fraction, this clonotype is medium-sized. The chain carries TRBV15 and TRBJ1-1; D might be TRBD1 (5 bases). V lost 0 bases, J lost 1 base, and 9 bases lay in between. CDR1 LNHNV and CDR2 YYDKDF come from the germline V gene (reference sequence). The CDR3 consists of 15 residues. The CDR3 DNA reads TGTGCCACCAGCAGAGACAGGGCACCGAACACTGAAGCTTTCTTT. The encoded protein is CATSRDRAPNTEAFF.

This clonotype was counted only a few times. This chain joins TRBV2 and TRBJ2-2; D possibly uses TRBD1 or TRBD2 (5 bases each). CDR1 SNHLY and CDR2 FYNNEI come from the germline V gene. The CDR3 consists of 17 residues. Trimming took off 6 bases at V and 2 bases at J, with 19 bases between the two ends. The CDR3 region is CASSGPPGTVNTGELFF. CDR3 DNA sequence: TGTGCCAGCAGCGGACCCCCCGGGACGGTTAACACCGGGGAGCTGTTTTTT.

This sequence joins TRBV20-1 and TRBJ2-7; D is perhaps TRBD2 (6 bases). The CDR3 has 12 residues. The germline V gene has CDR1 DFQATT and CDR2 SNEGSKA (reference sequence). V was shortened by 8 bases and J by 2 bases, with 13 bases between the two germline ends. The CDR3 reads CSWRDGAYEQYF. The CDR3 bases are TGCAGTTGGCGGGACGGAGCCTACGAGCAGTACTTC.

The V call is TRBV2, the J call TRBJ1-3, with a weak D call TRBD1 (5 bases). Trimming took off 4 bases at V and 2 bases at J, with 15 bases between the two ends. This CDR3 is built from 16 residues. Germline V lookup: CDR1 SNHLY, CDR2 FYNNEI. CDR3 sequence reads: CASSVGERATGNTIYF. In nucleotides, the CDR3 is TGTGCCAGCAGTGTAGGGGAGAGGGCTACTGGAAACACCATATATTTT.

V gene TRBV20-1 combines with J gene TRBJ2-1; possibly TRBD1 or TRBD2 for D (7 bases each). V was shortened by 6 bases and J by 8 bases, with 14 bases between the two germline ends. Germline lookup yields CDR1 DFQATT and CDR2 SNEGSKA (reference sequence). This CDR3 contains 12 residues. The CDR3 here is CSARGGVDEQFF. Written as DNA, the CDR3 is TGCAGTGCCAGGGGGGGAGTCGATGAGCAGTTCTTC.

The chain uses TRBV2 and TRBJ2-7; D is undetermined. CDR1 is SNHLY and CDR2 is FYNNEI in the germline V gene. Trimming took off 3 bases at V and 6 bases at J, with 9 bases between the two ends. CDR3 length: 12 amino acids. CDR3 sequence reads: CASSEYDPEQYF. CDR3 sequence (DNA): TGTGCCAGCAGTGAGTATGATCCCGAGCAGTACTTC.

The J gene is TRBJ2-3, the V gene TRBV5-1, with 9 bases that match TRBD2. CDR3 length: 15 residues. Germline V gene lookup returns CDR1 SGHRS and CDR2 YFSETQ. After removal of 6 bases from V and 5 bases from J, the junction contained 10 bases not matched to a gene. In nucleotides, the CDR3 is TGCGCCAGCATCCTGTTAGCGGGAGCAGTAGATACGCAGTATTTT. Its translation is CASILLAGAVDTQYF.

V usage is TRBV25-1 and J usage is TRBJ2-1; no firm D call. V was shortened by 1 base and J by 0 bases, with 10 bases between the two germline ends. CDR1 and CDR2 from the germline V gene are MGHDK and SYGVNS. This CDR3 is built from 16 residues. The CDR3, as DNA: TGTGCCAGCAGTGAATCGGGCCCTAGCTCCTACAATGAGCAGTTCTTC. It yields the protein CASSESGPSSYNEQFF.

The count of this clonotype is one. V usage is TRBV11-2 and J usage is TRBJ2-3, with D uncertain. V lost 4 bases and J lost 4, with 3 bases in between. CDR1 and CDR2 from the germline V gene are SGHAT and FQNNGV. The CDR3 consists of 11 residues. CDR3 residues: CASSSSDTQYF. The CDR3 DNA reads as TGTGCCAGCAGCTCATCAGATACGCAGTATTTT. Full variable domain (rest looked up from reference TRBV11-2 and TRBJ2-3): EAGVAQSPRYKIIEKRQSVAFWCNPISGHATLYWYQQILGQGPKLLIQFQNNGVVDDSQLPKDRFSAERLKGVDSTLKIQPAKLEDSAVYLCASSSSDTQYFGPGTRLTVL.

The chain is built from TRBV7-8 and TRBJ2-1; maybe TRBD1 (6 bases). V lost 5 bases and J lost 10, with 15 bases in between. CDR1 is SGHVS, CDR2 FQNEAQ, per germline. The CDR3 length is 13 residues. The DNA of the CDR3 is TGTGCCAGCAGCCTCGACCAGGGGAACGAGCAGTTCTTC. Encoded protein: CASSLDQGNEQFF.

The sample holds a few counts of this clonotype. This chain joins TRBV20-1 and TRBJ1-6; D call uncertain. The CDR3 is 13 amino acids. Trimming took 0 bases from V and 10 from J, leaving 10 bases between them. Germline V gives CDR1 DFQATT, CDR2 SNEGSKA (reference sequence). The CDR3 bases are TGCAGTGCTAGAGATCACCCAGGCTCACCCCTCCACTTT. Translated, it gives CSARDHPGSPLHF.